This T cell receptor (beta chain) is from a study of T cells in tuberculosis. Whole-study context: IGRA-negative adolescents, IGRA-positive adolescents with latent tuberculosis and adults with active tuberculosis formed this South African cohort.

Germline V gives CDR1 LNHDA, CDR2 SQIVND (reference sequence). V lost 1 base and J lost 4; bases outside the gene matches: 6. CDR3 length equals 16 residues. Unsorted cryopreserved PBMC were sequenced, averaging roughly 94,000 T cells per clinical donor. Sequencing was performed with immunoSEQ multiplex PCR; in TCRdb, only in-frame clones are kept and a portion is missing. This table has about 20,000 clones, more than 80% appearing once. Study-wide findings and caveats: The TCR-beta difference was not significant; alpha differences partly reflected length. Selection depended on which cryopreserved specimens were available.

Notes on this clone: The antigen remains unidentified.

This receptor was obtained from a donor aged 10-29 years with latent tuberculosis or without tuberculosis infection. The sample consisted of PBMCs. The V gene is TRBV19, the J gene TRBJ1-1; 10 bases line up with TRBD1. For the CDR3, the DNA is TGTGCCAGTAGTATAGGACAGGGGGCGAGGGGCACTGAAGCTTTCTTT. It translates to CASSIGQGARGTEAFF.